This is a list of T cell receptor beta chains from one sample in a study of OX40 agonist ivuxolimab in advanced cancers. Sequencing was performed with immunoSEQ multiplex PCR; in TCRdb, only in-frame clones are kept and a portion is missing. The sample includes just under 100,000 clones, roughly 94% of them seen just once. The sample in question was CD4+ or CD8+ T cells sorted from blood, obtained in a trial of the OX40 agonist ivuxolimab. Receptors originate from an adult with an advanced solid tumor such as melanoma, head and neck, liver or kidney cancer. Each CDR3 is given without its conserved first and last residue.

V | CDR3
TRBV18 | ASSPRGDYEQY
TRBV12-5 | ASGEGGWTGELF
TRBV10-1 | ASSDPGTGIREAF
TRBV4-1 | ASSPYTGELF
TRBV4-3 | ASSQDPRGDTGELF
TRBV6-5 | ASSYRGYEQY
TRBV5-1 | ASSPGTNAAY
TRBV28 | ASRSDRGEGNQPQH
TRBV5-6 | ASGSSYNEQF
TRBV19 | ASKDHTEAF
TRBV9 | ASSRDRGTNYGYT
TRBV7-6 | ASSSSYGTRDNEQF
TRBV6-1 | AIEDRTSTDTQY
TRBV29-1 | SVEDRALPHIFYGYT
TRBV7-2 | ASSLVVGLGETQY
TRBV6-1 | ASTPGPNYEQY
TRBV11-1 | ASSRDISGNTIY
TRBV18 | ASSPGPGQGYEQY
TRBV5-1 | ASSLEGAASGKQY
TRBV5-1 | ASSFSGAQETQY
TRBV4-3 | ASSQAVSYEQY
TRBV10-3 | AIMGVSDTQY
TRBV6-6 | ASSYATNTGELF
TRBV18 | ASSPRTLDGYT
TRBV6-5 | ASSQTGMGSYEQY
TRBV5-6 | ASSPTLDRVSVNTEAF
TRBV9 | ASSDRGSRSEKLF
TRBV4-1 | ASSHPGTTNNEQF
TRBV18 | ASSPGLAGEQY
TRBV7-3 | ASSLGSSGSDTQY
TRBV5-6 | ASILGAVRSYNEQF
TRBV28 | AGNRAGAGNEQF
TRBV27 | ASTDSTGGHTEAF
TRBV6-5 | ASSYHRVFSGNTIY
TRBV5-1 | ASSLEGSSYNSPLH
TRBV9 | ASSVGVAGGQETQY
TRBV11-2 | ASSLAGGGGGGYT
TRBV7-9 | ASSLFASQETQY
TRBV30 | ACPTSSGNTIY
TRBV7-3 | ASSPGGGTGELF
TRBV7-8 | ASYAARGGEQY
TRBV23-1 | ASSQIRVPYEQY
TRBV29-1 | SVVRPGRQVFSSYEQY
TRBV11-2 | ASSLDLGGTRYT
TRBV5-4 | ASSLTVAGLTDTQY
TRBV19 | ASNPGRRNQPQH
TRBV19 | ARETDREGQPQH
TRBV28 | ASSPRDSYYGYT
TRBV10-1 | ASGGTGARSNYGYT
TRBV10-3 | AISERGTEAF
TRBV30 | AWSAGAGYT
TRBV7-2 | ASSSRDVSYNEQF
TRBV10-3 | AIKQGENTEAF
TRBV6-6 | ASSWRGRSVEKLF
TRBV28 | ASSIPTGSYGYT
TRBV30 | AWEMRGGEGYGYT
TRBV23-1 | ASSQSQGTTNEKLF